Included here is one TCR beta chain sequence, with context. Its antigen is undetermined. Libraries were prepared by immunoSEQ multiplex PCR; TCRdb keeps only in-frame clonotypes and omits some of them. Altogether 65,000 to 90,000 clones are present, about 78% being singletons, with the ten largest covering 15% to 20%. V was cut by 1 base and J by 4 bases, with 11 bases left in between. Germline V gene sequence: CDR1 SGHRS, CDR2 YFSETQ. This CDR3 is 14 amino acids long. This sample was included in a study of T cells in localized non-small cell lung cancer. Findings and caveats of the study: Uninvolved adjacent lung had the highest recorded T cell clonality, with tumor below it.

The V and J genes are TRBV5-1 and TRBJ1-1; D might be TRBD1 (6 bases). The clonotype comes from a man aged 40 to 75 with stage II squamous cell lung carcinoma. The specimen was PBMCs, collected before any cancer treatment. The CDR3 sequence is CASSLTGKGTEAFF. CDR3 DNA sequence: TGCGCCAGCAGCTTGACAGGGAAGGGCACTGAAGCTTTCTTT.